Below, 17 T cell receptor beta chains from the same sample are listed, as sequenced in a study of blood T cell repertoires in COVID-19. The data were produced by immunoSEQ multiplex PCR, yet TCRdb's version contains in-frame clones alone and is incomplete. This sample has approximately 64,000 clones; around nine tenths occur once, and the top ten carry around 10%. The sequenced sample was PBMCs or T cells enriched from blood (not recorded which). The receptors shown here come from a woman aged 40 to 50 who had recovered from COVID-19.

CDR3 nucleotide sequence: TGCGCCAGCAGTGAGTCTTCCAGAGGGAACACCATATATTTT. Translated: CASSESSRGNTIYF. V usage is TRBV10-1 and J usage is TRBJ1-3; D unresolved. The CDR3 contains 14 residues. Germline CDR1 and CDR2: WNHNN and SYGVQD (reference sequence). Deletions cut 0 bases from V and 7 bases from J, with 10 bases between.

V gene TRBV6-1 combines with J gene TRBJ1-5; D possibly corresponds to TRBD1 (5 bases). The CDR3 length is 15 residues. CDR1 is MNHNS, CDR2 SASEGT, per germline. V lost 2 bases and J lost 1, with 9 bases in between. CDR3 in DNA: TGTGCCAGCAGTGAACAGGGTTTAAGCAATCAGCCCCAGCATTTT. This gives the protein CASSEQGLSNQPQHF.

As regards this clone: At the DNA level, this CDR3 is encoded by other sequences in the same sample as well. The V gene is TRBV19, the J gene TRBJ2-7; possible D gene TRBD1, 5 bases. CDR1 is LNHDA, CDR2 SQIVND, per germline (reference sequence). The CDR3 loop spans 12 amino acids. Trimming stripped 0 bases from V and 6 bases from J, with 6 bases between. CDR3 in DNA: TGTGCCAGTAGTATAGAAAGGGGCGAGCAGTACTTC. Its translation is CASSIERGEQYF.

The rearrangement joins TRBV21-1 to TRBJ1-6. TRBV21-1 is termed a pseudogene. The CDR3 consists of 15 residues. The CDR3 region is CASSPPGTYNSPLHF. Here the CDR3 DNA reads TGTGCCAGCTCCCCCCCGGGGACCTATAATTCACCCCTCCACTTT.

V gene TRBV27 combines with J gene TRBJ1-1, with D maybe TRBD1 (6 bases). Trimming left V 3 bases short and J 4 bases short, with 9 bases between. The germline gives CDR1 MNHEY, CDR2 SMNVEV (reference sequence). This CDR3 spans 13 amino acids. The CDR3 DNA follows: TGTGCCAGCAGTTTGTGGGGGCGCACTGAAGCTTTCTTT. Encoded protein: CASSLWGRTEAFF.

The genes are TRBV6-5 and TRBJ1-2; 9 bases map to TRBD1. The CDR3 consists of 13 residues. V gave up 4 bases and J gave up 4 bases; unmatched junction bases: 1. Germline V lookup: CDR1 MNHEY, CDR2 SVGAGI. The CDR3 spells CASSWGQGYGYTF. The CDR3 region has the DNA TGTGCCAGCAGTTGGGGACAGGGCTATGGCTACACCTTC.

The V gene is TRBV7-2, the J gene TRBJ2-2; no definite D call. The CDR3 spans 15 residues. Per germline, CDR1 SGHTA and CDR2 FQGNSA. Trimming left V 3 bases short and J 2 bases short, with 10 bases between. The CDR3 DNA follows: TGTGCCAGCAGCTTGGGTCAGGTCAACACCGGGGAGCTGTTTTTT. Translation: CASSLGQVNTGELFF.

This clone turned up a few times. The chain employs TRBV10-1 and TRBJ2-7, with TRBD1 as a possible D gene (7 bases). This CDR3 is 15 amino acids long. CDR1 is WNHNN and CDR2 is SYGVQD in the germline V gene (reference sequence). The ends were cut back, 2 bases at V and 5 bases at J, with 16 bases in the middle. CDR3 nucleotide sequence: TGCGCCAGCAGTGAGAGGACAGGAGGGCTCGACGAGCAGTACTTC. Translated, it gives CASSERTGGLDEQYF.

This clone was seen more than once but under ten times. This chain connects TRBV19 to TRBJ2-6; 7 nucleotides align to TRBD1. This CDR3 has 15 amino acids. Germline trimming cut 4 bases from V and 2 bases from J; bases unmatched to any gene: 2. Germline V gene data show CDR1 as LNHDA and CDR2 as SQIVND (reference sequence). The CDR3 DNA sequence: TGTGCCAGTAGTAACCAGGGGGCTGGGGCCAACGTCCTGACTTTC. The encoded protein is CASSNQGAGANVLTF.

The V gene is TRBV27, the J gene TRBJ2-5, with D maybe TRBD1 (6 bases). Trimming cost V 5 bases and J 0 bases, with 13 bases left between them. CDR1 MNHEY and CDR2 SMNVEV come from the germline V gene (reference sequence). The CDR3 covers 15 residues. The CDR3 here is CASSTGTPYQETQYF. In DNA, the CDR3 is TGTGCCAGCAGTACGGGGACACCGTACCAAGAGACCCAGTACTTC.

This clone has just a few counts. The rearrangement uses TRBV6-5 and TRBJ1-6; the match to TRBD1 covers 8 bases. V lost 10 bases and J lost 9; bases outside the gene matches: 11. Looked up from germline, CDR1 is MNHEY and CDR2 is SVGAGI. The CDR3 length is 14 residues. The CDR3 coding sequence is TGTGCCACCACCCCGGACAGGGAGTTTTCACCCCTCCACTTT. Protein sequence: CATTPDREFSPLHF.

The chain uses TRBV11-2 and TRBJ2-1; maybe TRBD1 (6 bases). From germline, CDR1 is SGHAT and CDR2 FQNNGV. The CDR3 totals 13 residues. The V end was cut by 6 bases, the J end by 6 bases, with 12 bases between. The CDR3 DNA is TGTGCCAGCAGGAACCCAGGGGCCAATGAGCAGTTCTTC. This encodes CASRNPGANEQFF.

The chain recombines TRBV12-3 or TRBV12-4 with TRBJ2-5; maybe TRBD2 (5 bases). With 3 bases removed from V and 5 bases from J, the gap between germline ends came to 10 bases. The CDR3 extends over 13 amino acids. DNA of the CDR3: TGTGCCAGCAGTTTCCTAGCCGGGGAGACCCAGTACTTC. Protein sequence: CASSFLAGETQYF.

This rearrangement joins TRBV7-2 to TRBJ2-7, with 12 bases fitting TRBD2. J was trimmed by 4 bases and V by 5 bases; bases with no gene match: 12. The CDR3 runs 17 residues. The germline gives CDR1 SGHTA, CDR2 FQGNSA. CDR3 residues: CASSPPKLAGGSYEQYF. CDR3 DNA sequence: TGTGCCAGCAGCCCCCCTAAACTAGCGGGGGGTTCATACGAGCAGTACTTC.

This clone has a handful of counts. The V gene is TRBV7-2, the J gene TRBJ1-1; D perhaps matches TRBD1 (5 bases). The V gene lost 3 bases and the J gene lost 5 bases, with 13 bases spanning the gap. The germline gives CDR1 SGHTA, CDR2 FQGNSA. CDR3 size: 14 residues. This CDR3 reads CASSLSGGGTEAFF. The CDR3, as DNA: TGTGCCAGCAGCTTGTCCGGGGGAGGTACTGAAGCTTTCTTT. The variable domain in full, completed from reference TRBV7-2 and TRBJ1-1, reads GAGVSQSPSNKVTEKGKDVELRCDPISGHTALYWYRQSLGQGLEFLIYFQGNSAPDKSGLPSDRFSAERTGGSVSTLTIQRTQQEDSAVYLCASSLSGGGTEAFFGQGTRLTVV.

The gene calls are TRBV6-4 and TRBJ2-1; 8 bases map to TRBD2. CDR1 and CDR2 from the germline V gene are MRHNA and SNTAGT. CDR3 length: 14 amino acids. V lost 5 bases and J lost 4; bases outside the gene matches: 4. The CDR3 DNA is TGTGCCAGCAGTATTAGCGGGGAATACAATGAGCAGTTCTTC. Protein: CASSISGEYNEQFF.

The CDR3 DNA is TGTGCCATCAGTGATGGAGTGATTGATGGCTACACCTTC. Protein sequence: CAISDGVIDGYTF. This chain connects TRBV10-3 to TRBJ1-2, with unresolved D. CDR3 length: 13 residues. The V gene's germline CDR1 is ENHRY and CDR2 SYGVKD. The V gene lost 3 bases and the J gene lost 6 bases, with 11 bases spanning the gap.